This TCR beta chain was found in a study of response to subunit inactivated influenza vaccine. This CDR3 region has 15 residues. Trimming took 2 bases from V and 2 from J, leaving 9 bases between them. The V gene's germline CDR1 is MNHEY and CDR2 SVGEGT. Study-level points and caveats: Authors suggested that a seasonal influenza vaccination recruits few new T cells each time.

With respect to this clonotype: Its antigen is still unknown.

One entry per CDR3 protein, called by TCRdb with MiXCR from the RT-PCR reads. Of 200,000 to 250,000 distinct CDR3 sequences listed, less than 15% are singletons. The clonotype originates from a man aged 50 or older who received an inactivated influenza vaccine. Sequencing used non-naive T cells sorted from PBMCs, obtained 14 to 15 days before vaccination. The rearrangement uses TRBV6-2 or TRBV6-3 and TRBJ2-2; D possibly corresponds to TRBD2 (5 bases). This CDR3 reads CASSYREPNTGELFF. The CDR3 region has the DNA TGTGCCAGCAGTTACCGGGAACCAAACACCGGGGAGCTGTTTTTT.